Each of the 24 T cell receptor beta chains below was sequenced from the same sample in a study of T cell repertoires in cytomegalovirus infection. These receptors have no identified antigens. TCRdb called the reads again in MiXCR, with one record for every CDR3 protein. Of 380,000 or so distinct CDR3 sequences in the sample, roughly a third are singletons; the top ten hold about 13%. This material consisted of cultured PBMCs, taken from culture after CMV antigen stimulation. All receptors come from a human donor in good health (CMV status not recorded). Some clones in this sample may be carry-over from other donors' samples.

The chain links TRBV4-2 to TRBJ1-5; weak D call: TRBD1 (6 bases). Trimming shortened V by 0 bases and J by 3 bases, and 12 bases separated the two germline ends. The CDR3 consists of 16 residues. Germline loops: CDR1 LGHNA, CDR2 YNFKEQ. CDR3: CASSQEGGVVNQPQHF. CDR3 nucleotides: TGTGCCAGCAGCCAAGAAGGGGGAGTGGTCAATCAGCCCCAGCATTTT.

V usage is TRBV12-3 or TRBV12-4 and J usage is TRBJ1-4, with D unresolved. V was clipped by 2 bases and J by 7 bases, with 11 bases between them. The CDR3 has 14 amino acids. CDR3 DNA sequence: TGTGCCAGCAGTTTAATGGTCCCCGGTGAAAAACTGTTTTTT. It specifies CASSLMVPGEKLFF.

The sample holds one count of this clonotype. The rearrangement uses TRBV19 and TRBJ1-5; no reliable D call. The CDR3 sequence is 15 residues long. CDR1 LNHDA and CDR2 SQIVND come from the germline V gene (reference sequence). V was clipped by 4 bases and J by 0 bases, with 10 bases between them. CDR3 coding DNA: TGTGCCAGTAGTACCCTCCTCCATAGCAATCAGCCCCAGCATTTT. Translated: CASSTLLHSNQPQHF.

The chain's CDR3 is CASSQRTTRGGEQFF. In nucleotides, the CDR3 is TGTGCCAGTAGCCAGCGGACTACACGGGGGGGTGAGCAGTTCTTC. This chain connects TRBV19 to TRBJ2-1; TRBD2 matches at 8 bases. Germline CDR1 LNHDA, CDR2 SQIVND (reference sequence). The CDR3 is 15 residues long. The V segment lost 6 bases and the J segment 9 bases; nucleotides outside the gene matches: 13.

This clonotype was recorded a few times. This chain uses TRBV7-2 with TRBJ2-4; D may be TRBD1 (5 bases). The V gene's germline CDR1 is SGHTA and CDR2 FQGNSA. The CDR3 is 13 amino acids. The germline V and J ends were trimmed by 2 bases and 8 bases, with 10 bases remaining between them. CDR3 DNA sequence: TGTGCCAGCAGCTTAAGGGGCTCGGACATTCAGTACTTC. Its translation is CASSLRGSDIQYF.

The gene calls are TRBV28 and TRBJ2-5; D gene unclear. The CDR3 covers 14 residues. The V gene lost 6 bases and the J gene lost 5 bases, with 16 bases spanning the gap. CDR1 is MDHEN and CDR2 is SYDVKM in the germline V gene. In DNA form, the CDR3 reads TGTGCCAGCAGCAAACCCCCAAGTAGTGAGACCCAGTACTTC. This translates into CASSKPPSSETQYF.

This sequence joins TRBV29-1 and TRBJ2-1, with 14 bases fitting TRBD2. Per the germline V gene, CDR1 is SQVTM and CDR2 is ANQGSEA. The CDR3 spans 16 residues. Losses at the gene ends were 4 bases for V and 0 bases for J; bases not matched to a gene: 2. The CDR3 DNA reads TGCAGCGTTGGGGGGACTAGCGGGAGCTCCTACAATGAGCAGTTCTTC. This translates into CSVGGTSGSSYNEQFF.

This clonotype was seen a few times. This rearrangement joins TRBV14 to TRBJ1-3; possible D gene TRBD1, 5 bases. Trimming took off 4 bases at V and 4 bases at J, with 11 bases between the two ends. The CDR3 runs 14 residues. Germline V CDR1 and CDR2: SGHDN, FVKESK. In DNA, the CDR3 is TGTGCCAGCAGCCGGGACCAAAAAGGAAACACCATATATTTT. It encodes CASSRDQKGNTIYF.

This clonotype occurred a few times. The V call is TRBV19, the J call TRBJ1-1; 11 nucleotides agree with TRBD1. Per germline, CDR1 LNHDA and CDR2 SQIVND (reference sequence). The CDR3 totals 15 residues. The ends lost 6 bases at V and 1 base at J; junction bases unmatched: 4. CDR3 region: CASRGQGVWNTEAFF. For the CDR3, the DNA is TGTGCCAGTAGGGGACAGGGGGTTTGGAACACTGAAGCTTTCTTT.

The chain recombines TRBV5-1 with TRBJ2-5, with 9 bases matching TRBD2. This CDR3 comprises 21 residues. V was pared by 0 bases and J by 5 bases, with 23 bases of the junction left unmatched. The germline gives CDR1 SGHRS, CDR2 YFSETQ. CDR3 protein: CASSLEVRVTIAGVGLETQYF. The DNA for the CDR3 is TGCGCCAGCAGCTTGGAGGTCAGAGTTACTATAGCGGGAGTGGGCTTGGAGACCCAGTACTTC.

V usage is TRBV6-5 and J usage is TRBJ1-5; 9 nucleotides agree with TRBD1. Trimming removed 5 bases from V and 5 bases from J; junction bases left unmatched: 7. Per germline, CDR1 MNHEY and CDR2 SVGAGI. The CDR3 runs to 15 residues. The CDR3 DNA is TGTGCCAGCAGTAAATCGACAGGGGGGCATCAGCCCCAGCATTTT. It specifies CASSKSTGGHQPQHF.

The gene calls are TRBV6-6 and TRBJ2-3; 7 bases map to TRBD1. The CDR3 totals 15 residues. V lost 2 bases and J lost 5; bases outside the gene matches: 7. CDR1 and CDR2 from the germline V gene are MNHNY and SVGAGI (reference sequence). The CDR3 DNA reads as TGTGCCAGCAGTTACGGTAGACAGGGTAGAGATACGCAGTATTTT. This encodes CASSYGRQGRDTQYF.

A word on this clonotype: One base away lies a much larger clone, so this may be a sequencing read error. The conserved phenylalanine or tryptophan is not found at the CDR3 terminus, so this likely reflects a read error. This rearrangement joins TRBV6-8 to TRBJ1-6; TRBD1 aligns across 11 bases. CDR1 and CDR2 from the germline V gene are MNHGY and SAAAGT. The CDR3 spans 19 residues. V lost 7 bases to trimming and J lost 5 bases; unmatched junction nucleotides: 16. The CDR3 DNA reads as TGTGCCAGCACACAGAGGACAGGGGGCGAGGCCAGGAATAATTCACCCCTCCACCTT. This gives the protein CASTQRTGGEARNNSPLHL.

This clonotype has more than one count but fewer than ten. CDR3 amino acids: CASRFPFTQGSTNEKLFF. In nucleotides, the CDR3 is TGTGCCAGCAGGTTCCCTTTTACGCAGGGATCAACTAATGAAAAACTGTTTTTT. The V call is TRBV28, the J call TRBJ1-4, with D possibly TRBD1 on 5 matching bases. CDR3 size: 18 residues. Trimming cost V 6 bases and J 0 bases, with 20 bases left between them. Germline lookup yields CDR1 MDHEN and CDR2 SYDVKM.

The chain combines TRBV5-1 with TRBJ2-7; D remains ambiguous. The germline CDR1 and CDR2 sequences are SGHRS and YFSETQ. The CDR3 spans 12 residues. V lost 1 base and J 2 bases, leaving 4 bases between the germline ends. The CDR3 sequence is CASSLPPYEQYV. The CDR3 DNA reads as TGCGCCAGCAGCTTGCCTCCCTACGAGCAGTACGTC.

J is TRBJ2-3 and V is TRBV15; either TRBD1 or TRBD2 may fit D (5 bases each). V dropped 2 bases and J dropped 8 bases, with 17 bases sitting between them. CDR3 length: 15 residues. Germline loops: CDR1 LNHNV, CDR2 YYDKDF (reference sequence). The CDR3 nucleotides read TGTGCCACCAGCAGAACACCGACCGGGGACGGTACGCAGTATTTT. Residues: CATSRTPTGDGTQYF.

This clonotype turned up a few times. The chain employs TRBV12-3 or TRBV12-4 and TRBJ2-1, with D possibly called TRBD1 or TRBD2 (5 bases each). The V end was cut by 3 bases, the J end by 7 bases, with 10 bases between. This CDR3 has 13 amino acids. The CDR3 sequence is CASSFGALNEQFF. CDR3 in DNA: TGTGCCAGCAGTTTCGGGGCACTTAATGAGCAGTTCTTC.

The gene calls are TRBV7-9 and TRBJ2-7; the D gene is possibly TRBD1 (5 bases). Germline CDR1 and CDR2: SEHNR and FQNEAQ (reference sequence). V was trimmed by 4 bases and J by 5 bases, leaving 24 bases between them. The CDR3 totals 17 residues. CDR3: CASSWGTKTDPRDEQYF. The CDR3 DNA reads TGTGCCAGCAGCTGGGGCACTAAGACGGACCCCAGGGACGAGCAGTACTTC.

This chain joins TRBV5-4 and TRBJ2-1, with 9 bases matching TRBD1. Per the germline V gene, CDR1 is SGHNT and CDR2 is YYREEE (reference sequence). The CDR3 is 16 residues long. Trimming cost V 4 bases and J 1 base; bases outside gene matches: 6. The CDR3 DNA is TGTGCCAGCAGCATAACGGGACAGGGTTCCTACAATGAGCAGTTCTTC. Protein sequence: CASSITGQGSYNEQFF.

The table lists this clonotype with a count of one. This chain joins TRBV20-1 and TRBJ2-5, with TRBD2 matching 7 bases. The CDR3 extends over 16 amino acids. V dropped 6 bases and J dropped 6; count of bases not matched to a gene: 19. Germline V CDR1 and CDR2: DFQATT, SNEGSKA (reference sequence). This chain's CDR3 is CSALQLASGTIKTQYF. CDR3 sequence (DNA): TGCAGTGCCCTGCAATTGGCTAGCGGAACTATAAAGACCCAGTACTTC.

This clonotype was recorded a few times. The genes are TRBV10-2 and TRBJ2-5; D ambiguous. V was pared by 2 bases and J by 5 bases, with 15 bases between. This CDR3 has 15 amino acids. CDR1 and CDR2 from the germline V gene are WSHSY and SAAADI. The CDR3 is CASSEIGPGGETQYF. In DNA form, the CDR3 reads TGCGCCAGCAGTGAGATTGGACCTGGTGGGGAGACCCAGTACTTC.

V and J are TRBV18 and TRBJ2-7; D might be TRBD1 or TRBD2, each matching 6 bases. CDR1 is KGHSH, CDR2 LQKENI, per germline. The V gene lost 1 base and the J gene lost 0 bases, with 10 bases spanning the gap. The CDR3 is made up of 15 amino acids. Written as DNA, the CDR3 is TGTGCCAGCTCACCACAGGGGGGATTCTCCTACGAGCAGTACGTC. Translation: CASSPQGGFSYEQYV.

The V call is TRBV7-2, the J call TRBJ1-4; possible D gene TRBD1, 6 bases. The CDR3 has 15 residues. V gave up 8 bases and J gave up 4 bases, with 17 bases separating them. Germline V gene lookup returns CDR1 SGHTA and CDR2 FQGNSA. The chain's CDR3 is CASGPQRGGNEKLFF. The CDR3, as DNA: TGTGCCAGCGGCCCTCAAAGGGGGGGTAATGAAAAACTGTTTTTT.

V and J are TRBV11-2 and TRBJ2-7; a weak D match, TRBD2 (6 bases). Germline lookup yields CDR1 SGHAT and CDR2 FQNNGV. Trimming left V 1 base short and J 2 bases short, with 15 bases between. The CDR3 sequence is 16 residues long. In nucleotides, the CDR3 is TGTGCCAGCAGCTTAGGTGGGAGGCAACTCACCTACGAGCAGTACGTC. This encodes CASSLGGRQLTYEQYV.